This TCR beta chain was sequenced during a study of beta chain features in type 1 diabetes. Regarding the study as a whole: Moderate yet significant TCRB CDR3 shortening was seen in Type 1 diabetes patients in all four CD4+ subsets. Patients' naive, central memory and Treg TCRB repertoires seemed closer to one another than those of healthy donors.

Expressed TCRB transcripts were sequenced because the entire RNA isolate underwent reverse transcription. Assay: immunoSEQ multiplex PCR; the TCRdb copy retains only in-frame clones and omits some. The sample has hundreds of thousands of clones; around 28% are singletons. In the case of this clone: The antigen remains unidentified.

The CDR3 is 13 amino acids. V lost 5 bases to trimming and J lost 1 base; unmatched junction nucleotides: 3. Germline CDR1 GTSNPN, CDR2 SVGIG (reference sequence). Sequenced: naive CD4+ T cells from blood. The chain has TRBV30 and TRBJ1-1; 8 nucleotides agree with TRBD1. The clonotype originates from a man younger than 35 in good health. The chain's CDR3 is CAWPGTGNTEAFF. In nucleotides, the CDR3 is TGTGCCTGGCCGGGGACAGGGAACACTGAAGCTTTCTTT.